This T cell receptor (beta chain) originates from a study of CD8+ T cells in alopecia areata. Extracted from the samples, RNA was reverse transcribed into cDNA to serve as the sequencing template. TCRdb keeps only in-frame clones here, not all; method: immunoSEQ multiplex PCR. This sample carries around 100,000 clones, none of them present only once. This clone was seen at least ten times. Gene names are the mouse ones. The read stops 4 residues short of the end of the CDR3; the missing end is completed from the germline J gene. The CDR3 runs 16 residues. The V gene end was trimmed by 5 bases and the J gene end by 0 bases; junction bases not matched to a gene: 6. Germline V gene lookup returns CDR1 NNHDY and CDR2 SYVADS.

The chain links TRBV13-3 to TRBJ2-7; 12 bases are shared with TRBD2. The receptor's source is a C3H/HeJ mouse with alopecia areata. The MHC haplotype of the strain is H2-k. Sequenced input: lesional skin. The sequenced CDR3 bases are TGTGCCAGCAGGGACTGGGGGGGGACCAGCTCCTAT. Its protein is CASRDWGGTSSY. The entire CDR3 sequence reads CASRDWGGTSSYEQYF.